This T cell receptor beta chain originates from a study of CD8+ T cells in alopecia areata. RNA extraction was followed by reverse transcription into cDNA, which acted as the sequencing template. Sequencing was performed with immunoSEQ multiplex PCR; in TCRdb, only in-frame clones are kept and a portion is missing. The top ten clones hold around 0.48% of a sample with about 210,000 clones, 35% to 40% of them seen once. Study-wide results and limits: For baseline CD8+ expansion, any link to response stays uncertain with one nonresponder. Scalp data also include sequences from resident alphabeta T cells of normal skin.

The sample's treatment: oral pan-JAK inhibitor, 5-10 mg twice daily. This clone was seen a few times. Its antigen is as yet unknown. Trimming removed 7 bases at V and 0 bases at J, with 19 bases between. This CDR3 spans 16 amino acids. Germline CDR1 is SQVTM and CDR2 is ANQGSEA. The V call is TRBV29-1, the J call TRBJ2-1; D perhaps matches TRBD2 (5 bases). The sequences come from CD4+ T cells sorted from blood, collected between weeks 30 and 35, from a patient treated with tofacitinib. This TCR derives from a human donor with alopecia areata. In DNA, the CDR3 is TGCAGCGCCCGAGGGTCCCTGAGGAGCTCCTACAATGAGCAGTTCTTC. Residues: CSARGSLRSSYNEQFF.